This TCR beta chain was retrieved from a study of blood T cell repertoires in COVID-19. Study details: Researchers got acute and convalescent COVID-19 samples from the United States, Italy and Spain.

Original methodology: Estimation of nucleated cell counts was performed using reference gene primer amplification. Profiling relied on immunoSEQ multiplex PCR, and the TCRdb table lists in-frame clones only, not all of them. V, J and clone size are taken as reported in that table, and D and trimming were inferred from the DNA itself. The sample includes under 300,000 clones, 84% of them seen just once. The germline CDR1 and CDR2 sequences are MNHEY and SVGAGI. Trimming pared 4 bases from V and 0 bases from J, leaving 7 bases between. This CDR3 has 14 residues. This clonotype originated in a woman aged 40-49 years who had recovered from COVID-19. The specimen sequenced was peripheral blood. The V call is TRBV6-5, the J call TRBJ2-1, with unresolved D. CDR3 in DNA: TGTGCCAGCAGTTTACAGAGCTCCTACAATGAGCAGTTCTTC. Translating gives CASSLQSSYNEQFF.